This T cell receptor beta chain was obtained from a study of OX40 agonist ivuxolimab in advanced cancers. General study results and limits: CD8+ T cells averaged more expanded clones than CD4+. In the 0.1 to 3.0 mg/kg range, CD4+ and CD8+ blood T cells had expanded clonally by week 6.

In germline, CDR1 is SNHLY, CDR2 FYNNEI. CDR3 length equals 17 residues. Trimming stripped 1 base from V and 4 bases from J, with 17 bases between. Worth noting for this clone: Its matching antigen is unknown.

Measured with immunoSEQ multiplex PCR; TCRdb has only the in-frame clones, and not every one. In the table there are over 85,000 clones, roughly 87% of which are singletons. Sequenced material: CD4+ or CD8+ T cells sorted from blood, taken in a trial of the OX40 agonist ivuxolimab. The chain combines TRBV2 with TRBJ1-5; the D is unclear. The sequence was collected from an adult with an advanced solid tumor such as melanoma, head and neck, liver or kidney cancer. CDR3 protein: CASSEGTTGSRNQPQHF. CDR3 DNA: TGTGCCAGCAGTGAAGGGACTACGGGGAGTAGAAATCAGCCCCAGCATTTT.